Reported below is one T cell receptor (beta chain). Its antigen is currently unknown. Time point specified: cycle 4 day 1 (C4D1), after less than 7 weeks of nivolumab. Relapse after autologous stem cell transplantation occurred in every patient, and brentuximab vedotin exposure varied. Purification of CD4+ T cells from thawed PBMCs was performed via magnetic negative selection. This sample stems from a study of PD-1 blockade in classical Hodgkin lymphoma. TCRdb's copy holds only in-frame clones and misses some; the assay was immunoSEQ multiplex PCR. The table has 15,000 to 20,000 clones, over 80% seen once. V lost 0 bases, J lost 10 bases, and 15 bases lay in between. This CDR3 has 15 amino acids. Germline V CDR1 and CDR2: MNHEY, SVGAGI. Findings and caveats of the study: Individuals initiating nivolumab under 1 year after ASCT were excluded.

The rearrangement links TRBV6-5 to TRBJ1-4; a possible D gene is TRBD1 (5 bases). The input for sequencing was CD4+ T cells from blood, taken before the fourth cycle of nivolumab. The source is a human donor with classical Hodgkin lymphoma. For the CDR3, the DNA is TGTGCCAGCAGTTACTCGACCCGCCTCGGGGGAAAACTGTTTTTT. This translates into CASSYSTRLGGKLFF.